The clone carrying this T cell receptor (beta chain) was counted a few times. Antigen unknown. Unique molecular identifier tags were affixed to discrete cDNA molecules. TCRdb itself ran the 5' RACE reads through MiXCR, one entry per CDR3 protein. This table has some 51,000 distinct CDR3 sequences, around 14% appearing once. This record comes from a study of early T cells in non-severe SARS-CoV-2 infection. On the study more broadly: Alpha and beta chains were unpaired, from unsorted whole-blood bulk RNA.

Findings and caveats of the study: VDJdb matching, biased toward anti-spike CD8 responses, missed private and CD4 specificities.

Germline V lookup: CDR1 SGHAT, CDR2 FQNNGV. V lost 5 bases, J lost 10 bases, and 21 bases lay in between. CDR3 length equals 15 residues. The J gene is TRBJ2-1, the V gene TRBV11-2; possible D gene TRBD1, 6 bases. Sequencing used whole blood, obtained at baseline. The sequence was collected from an adult who was a healthcare worker with PCR-confirmed SARS-CoV-2 infection or an uninfected control (not recorded which). CDR3 amino acids: CASSPDGTSYWEQFF. Here the CDR3 DNA reads TGTGCCAGCAGCCCTGACGGGACATCTTACTGGGAGCAGTTCTTC.